This T cell receptor beta chain was obtained from a study of T-cell reconstitution after alpha-beta-depleted transplantation in children. V trimming: 8 bases; J trimming: 2 bases; junction bases outside the gene matches: 7. CDR1 is DFQATT and CDR2 is SNEGSKA in the germline V gene (reference sequence). The CDR3 runs to 15 residues. This clonotype was recorded at least ten times. Preparation of the TCRbeta library involved a method that used unique molecular identifiers. TCRdb re-derived calls from the PCR reads in MiXCR, one entry per CDR3 protein. The sample shows 200,000 to 250,000 distinct CDR3 sequences, more than 10% of them seen only once.

The sequences come from PBMCs from the stem cell graft donor, collected from the stem cell graft. This sequence was found in a human donor who donated a stem cell graft to a child with acute lymphoblastic leukemia. This sequence joins TRBV20-1 and TRBJ2-3; TRBD2 matches at 13 bases. The CDR3 sequence is CSTWTSGGYTDTQYF. CDR3 coding DNA: TGCAGTACCTGGACTAGCGGGGGTTACACAGATACGCAGTATTTT.